A single sample is the source of the 23 T cell receptor beta chains below, sequenced in a study of control samples from healthy donors and cancer patients. The table came from immunoSEQ multiplex PCR; TCRdb's copy has only in-frame clones and leaves some out. This repertoire shows about 130,000 clones, around nine tenths found once; its top ten account for around 2.3%. The sample taken for sequencing was blood. These receptors were collected from a man between 35 and 55 years old in good health.

For the CDR3, the DNA is TGTGCCAGCAGTGAAGATGGTGGCTACACCTTC. It encodes CASSEDGGYTF. The rearrangement links TRBV6-1 to TRBJ1-2, with no clear D. Trimming took 1 base from V and 7 from J, leaving 4 bases between them. Looked up from germline, CDR1 is MNHNS and CDR2 is SASEGT. The CDR3 is 11 residues long.

The rearrangement links TRBV27 to TRBJ1-4; D is undetermined. Germline CDR1 MNHEY, CDR2 SMNVEV (reference sequence). V lost 8 bases, J lost 1 base, and 14 bases lay in between. The CDR3 consists of 15 residues. The CDR3 loop is CASRQRVGTNEKLFF. Written as DNA, the CDR3 is TGTGCCAGCCGTCAAAGGGTCGGAACTAATGAAAAACTGTTTTTT.

The chain joins TRBV5-4 to TRBJ1-1; 8 nucleotides line up with TRBD1. Germline V gives CDR1 SGHNT, CDR2 YYREEE (reference sequence). The CDR3 has 14 amino acids. Losses at the gene ends were 2 bases for V and 4 bases for J; bases not matched to a gene: 4. The CDR3 DNA reads TGTGCCAGCAGCTTACAAACAGGGGGCACTGAAGCTTTCTTT. It encodes CASSLQTGGTEAFF.

The rearrangement uses TRBV7-8 and TRBJ2-7; 8 nucleotides agree with TRBD2. Looked up from germline, CDR1 is SGHVS and CDR2 is FQNEAQ. The CDR3 contains 15 residues. The trim removed 0 bases at V and 7 bases at J, leaving 8 bases unmatched. The CDR3 region is CASSLAAGGHAEQYF. The CDR3, as DNA: TGTGCCAGCAGCTTAGCTGCGGGGGGCCATGCGGAGCAGTACTTC. Supplemented by reference TRBV7-8 and TRBJ2-7, the full variable domain reads GAGVSQSPRYKVAKRGQDVALRCDPISGHVSLFWYQQALGQGPEFLTYFQNEAQLDKSGLPSDRFFAERPEGSVSTLKIQRTQQEDSAVYLCASSLAAGGHAEQYFGPGTRLTVT.

The chain recombines TRBV30 with TRBJ1-6; 10 bases agree with TRBD1. The germline gives CDR1 GTSNPN, CDR2 SVGIG (reference sequence). The CDR3 is 16 residues long. V trimming: 4 bases; J trimming: 8 bases; junction bases outside the gene matches: 11. CDR3: CAWKFRDRGAYSPLHF. The CDR3 bases are TGTGCCTGGAAATTCCGGGACAGGGGAGCTTATTCACCCCTCCACTTT.

V and J are TRBV10-3 and TRBJ1-2; weak D call: TRBD1 (6 bases). Germline values: CDR1 ENHRY, CDR2 SYGVKD. V shed 1 base and J shed 5 bases, with 11 bases lying between them. This CDR3 is built from 14 residues. The CDR3 region has the DNA TGTGCCATCAGTGAGTACCGGGACACATATGGCTACACCTTC. It translates to CAISEYRDTYGYTF.

The chain is built from TRBV28 and TRBJ1-5; 9 bases fit TRBD1. The CDR3 is 16 amino acids. In germline, CDR1 is MDHEN, CDR2 SYDVKM. The V segment lost 6 bases and the J segment 2 bases; nucleotides outside the gene matches: 8. CDR3 in DNA: TGTGCCAGCAGCCAACAGGGGGCGGGTGGCAATCAGCCCCAGCATTTT. It specifies CASSQQGAGGNQPQHF. The full variable domain, completed using reference TRBV28 and TRBJ1-5, is DVKVTQSSRYLVKRTGEKVFLECVQDMDHENMFWYRQDPGLGLRLIYFSYDVKMKEKGDIPEGYSVSREKKERFSLILESASTNQTSMYLCASSQQGAGGNQPQHFGDGTRLSIL.

This clone was observed once. The chain carries TRBV5-4 and TRBJ2-3; 16 bases line up with TRBD2. The V gene's germline CDR1 is SGHNT and CDR2 YYREEE (reference sequence). J lost 7 bases, V lost 4 bases, and 3 bases had no gene match. CDR3 length: 15 amino acids. The CDR3 DNA is TGTGCCAGCAGCCCGGGACTAGCGGGGGGGAATACGCAGTATTTT. This codes for CASSPGLAGGNTQYF.

The chain has TRBV18 and TRBJ1-1; the D gene is possibly TRBD1 (6 bases). V lost 5 bases and J 3 bases, leaving 13 bases between the germline ends. The germline CDR1 and CDR2 sequences are KGHSH and LQKENI. The CDR3 has 14 amino acids. As DNA, the CDR3 is TGTGCCAGCTCATACTCACAGGGAGACACTGAAGCTTTCTTT. This gives the protein CASSYSQGDTEAFF.

Comment on this clone: A read error may account for a junction end that differs from germline. V usage is TRBV5-5 and J usage is TRBJ1-2; no firm D call. This CDR3 has 18 amino acids. CDR1 is SGHKS, CDR2 YYEKEE, per germline (reference sequence). The CDR3 reads CTSSLSLLPSGTNYGYTF. The CDR3 DNA reads as TGTACCAGCAGCTTGTCTTTGCTCCCGTCAGGTACTAACTATGGCTACACCTTC.

The chain carries TRBV6-2 or TRBV6-3 and TRBJ1-5; the D is unclear. Trimming removed 5 bases at V and 3 bases at J, with 23 bases between. CDR1 is MNHEY, CDR2 SVGEGT, per germline. The CDR3 extends over 18 amino acids. CDR3 bases: TGTGCCAGCAGTGATCAGTCGCGTGCTCACACAGACAATCAGCCCCAGCATTTT. It codes for CASSDQSRAHTDNQPQHF.

The chain is built from TRBV28 and TRBJ2-3, with 8 bases lining up with TRBD2. The CDR3 contains 17 residues. CDR1 and CDR2 (germline): MDHEN, SYDVKM. Germline trimming cut 4 bases from V and 1 base from J; bases unmatched to any gene: 10. CDR3 residues: CASSSLVLAGGTDTQYF. The CDR3 bases are TGTGCCAGCAGTTCCCTCGTCCTAGCGGGCGGCACAGATACGCAGTATTTT.

The V and J genes are TRBV5-1 and TRBJ2-1; 8 bases fit TRBD2. CDR1 and CDR2 from the germline V gene are SGHRS and YFSETQ. There are 16 residues in the CDR3. Losses at the gene ends were 0 bases for V and 6 bases for J; bases not matched to a gene: 8. CDR3 amino acids: CASSLDGGGIFNEQFF. The DNA for the CDR3 is TGCGCCAGCAGCTTGGATGGCGGGGGGATATTCAATGAGCAGTTCTTC.

The J gene is TRBJ2-1, the V gene TRBV14; the match to TRBD1 covers 9 bases. V lost 3 bases to trimming and J lost 7 bases; unmatched junction nucleotides: 10. CDR1 SGHDN and CDR2 FVKESK come from the germline V gene. The CDR3 spans 16 residues. CDR3 residues: CASSHLLAGTGNEQFF. The CDR3 nucleotides are TGTGCCAGCAGCCATCTGCTTGCCGGGACAGGGAATGAGCAGTTCTTC.

The chain joins TRBV27 to TRBJ2-5; weak D call: TRBD2 (5 bases). Trimming left V 3 bases short and J 5 bases short, with 10 bases between. In germline, CDR1 is MNHEY, CDR2 SMNVEV (reference sequence). There are 13 residues in the CDR3. The CDR3 sequence is CASSFGRGETQYF. CDR3 nucleotides: TGTGCCAGCAGTTTTGGCAGAGGGGAGACCCAGTACTTC.

V and J are TRBV20-1 and TRBJ1-2; 9 positions agree with TRBD1. The length of the CDR3 is 14 residues. Germline V gene data show CDR1 as DFQATT and CDR2 as SNEGSKA (reference sequence). V lost 3 bases, J lost 5 bases, and 7 bases stayed unmatched. For the CDR3, the DNA is TGCAGTGCTAGTGTCCTAGGGACAGGGTATGGCTACACCTTC. Its protein product is CSASVLGTGYGYTF.

The chain recombines TRBV5-4 with TRBJ1-4; 7 bases fit TRBD1. The V segment lost 4 bases and the J segment 5 bases; nucleotides outside the gene matches: 5. The CDR3 is made up of 14 amino acids. The germline V gene encodes CDR1 SGHNT and CDR2 YYREEE (reference sequence). CDR3 residues: CASSQDRWNEKLFF. The CDR3 region has the DNA TGTGCCAGCAGCCAGGACAGGTGGAATGAAAAACTGTTTTTT. Supplemented by reference TRBV5-4 and TRBJ1-4, the full variable domain reads ETGVTQSPTHLIKTRGQQVTLRCSSQSGHNTVSWYQQALGQGPQFIFQYYREEENGRGNFPPRFSGLQFPNYSSELNVNALELDDSALYLCASSQDRWNEKLFFGSGTQLSVL.

The chain has TRBV7-3 and TRBJ2-7, with D perhaps matching TRBD2 (6 bases). The CDR3 length is 15 residues. Germline CDR1 and CDR2: SGHTA and FQGTGA. Trimming shortened V by 0 bases and J by 4 bases, and 13 bases separated the two germline ends. CDR3 loop: CASSLTAGLLYEQYF. CDR3 DNA sequence: TGTGCCAGCAGCTTAACGGCGGGACTCCTATACGAGCAGTACTTC.

This chain joins TRBV19 and TRBJ1-2; D gene uncertain. Germline-derived CDR1 and CDR2 are LNHDA and SQIVND (reference sequence). The CDR3 length is 14 residues. The V end lost 3 bases, the J end lost 4 bases, and 12 bases lay between the germline ends. CDR3 in DNA: TGTGCCAGTAGTATTCAAGGCGGCAGCTATGGCTACACCTTC. This translates into CASSIQGGSYGYTF.

The sample holds one count of this clone. The genes are TRBV27 and TRBJ1-4; 7 positions agree with TRBD1. V was pared by 10 bases and J by 4 bases, with 6 bases of the junction left unmatched. The CDR3 extends over 13 amino acids. Germline lookup yields CDR1 MNHEY and CDR2 SMNVEV (reference sequence). The CDR3 DNA follows: TGTGCCATCCCCCGGGACAGTAATGAAAAACTGTTTTTT. As protein: CAIPRDSNEKLFF. The whole variable domain, remainder taken from reference TRBV27 and TRBJ1-4, is EAQVTQNPRYLITVTGKKLTVTCSQNMNHEYMSWYRQDPGLGLRQIYYSMNVEVTDKGDVPEGYKVSRKEKRNFPLILESPSPNQTSLYFCAIPRDSNEKLFFGSGTQLSVL.

This clone came up a few times. This chain joins TRBV2 and TRBJ1-2; 9 bases map to TRBD1. From germline, CDR1 is SNHLY and CDR2 FYNNEI. J was trimmed by 7 bases and V by 8 bases; bases with no gene match: 8. The CDR3 contains 13 residues. The CDR3 region is CASANRGRVGYTF. The CDR3 bases are TGTGCCAGCGCAAACAGGGGGCGCGTTGGCTACACCTTC.

V usage is TRBV11-3 and J usage is TRBJ2-1, with TRBD2 matching over 10 bases. The CDR3 has 17 amino acids. V gave up 1 base and J gave up 0 bases; unmatched junction bases: 3. Germline V gives CDR1 SGHNT, CDR2 YENEEA. The DNA for the CDR3 is TGTGCCAGCAGCTTAGGGGCTAGCGGGGGCTCCTACAATGAGCAGTTCTTC. Amino acid sequence: CASSLGASGGSYNEQFF.

The chain joins TRBV18 to TRBJ2-2; no definite D call. The CDR3 consists of 13 residues. CDR1 is KGHSH and CDR2 is LQKENI in the germline V gene. Trimming took 5 bases from V and 4 from J, leaving 8 bases between them. This CDR3 reads CASSADRTGELFF. CDR3 sequence (DNA): TGTGCCAGCTCAGCCGACCGCACCGGGGAGCTGTTTTTT.